This entry is about one T cell receptor (beta chain). This clonotype was counted at least ten times. Its antigen is not yet known. Base quality data are lacking; no much larger clone is found one base away. The TCR beta CDR3 regions were amplified from the RNA transcripts. The TCR CDR3 was subjected to a first round of RT-PCR using the HTBI primer set and the Qiagen OneStep RT-PCR kit. A second multiplex PCR round built the libraries, followed by size selection and purification. Libraries were sequenced paired-end with 100 bp reads on an Illumina HiSeq2000. The paper's data handling went like this. Raw data were processed with SOAPnuke, discarding reads with adapters, uncalled bases, mean Phred below 15, or no exact constant-primer or identifier match. COPE v1.2.5 was used to merge high-quality paired reads, and clonotypes were defined as unique nucleotide sequences. Clonotypes were aligned to IMGT TRBV, TRBD and TRBJ reference segments using MiTCR v1.1. Only V-J combinations with frequency above 0.0001, covering 99.2% of repertoires, were analysed. A TCS score was defined as the ratio between F50 (clonal expansion) and ExV (chaos), using BLOSUM62-based TCRdist between CDR3 peptides within each V-J. Welch's t-statistics and random forest reduced some 510 V-J features to some 14, which were used in a naive Bayes classifier (R e1071). Through fastp at Q25 and MiXCR, TCRdb rebuilt clones from the public reads, retaining in-frame beta chains. Identical CDR3 protein sequences are pooled into one entry, listed with their most common genes and DNA. The V and J calls and clone size come from TCRdb's table, not from the authors' own analysis. The sample table records around 480,000 distinct CDR3 sequences; around 15% of these occur just once. Jointly, the top ten make up around a sixth of the sample.

This sample was included in a study of T cells in Graves' hyperthyroidism and ophthalmopathy (dated by TCRdb to between 2018 and 2020). As for the study more broadly: Peripheral blood was sampled at the time of initial diagnosis, prior to any treatment. TCR V-J signatures able to tell the groups apart were searched for in a discovery cohort of 100 patients, of whom 40 to 45 had Graves' ophthalmopathy and 55 to 65 had stable Graves' hyperthyroidism. Prospective prediction of ophthalmopathy was tested in an independent validation cohort consisting of fewer than 20 hyperthyroidism patients and 15 to 17 patients who later progressed to ophthalmopathy. The 100 or so discovery patients were randomly divided into training and test sets at a 7:3 ratio. In more than 5 Graves' hyperthyroidism patients, the study also compared T-cell repertoires from thyroid tissue with T-cell repertoires from blood. After sampling, hyperthyroidism patients received methimazole starting at 30 mg daily, and ophthalmopathy patients received high-dose intravenous methylprednisolone. TCR Vbeta CDR3 sequencing of approximately 140 peripheral blood samples (under 45 ophthalmopathy, approximately 80 hyperthyroidism and roughly 17 progressor patients) is reported in the paper. Broader findings and caveats from the paper: No statistical method was used to fix the sample size in advance, and group allocation was not hidden from the investigators. In validation, the model predicted progression to ophthalmopathy a median of 6.5 months before onset, with 70% to 71% sensitivity and 72.22% specificity. Most expanded thyroid clonotypes (frequency above 0.001) were also detected in blood, suggesting blood repertoires may reflect thyroid immune responses. In cross-validation, a model built on a 13 V-J signature told ophthalmopathy apart from stable hyperthyroidism with about 90% sensitivity and roughly 81% specificity, and in testing the same model reached 80%/75%.

Stable Graves' hyperthyroidism was defined as the absence of progression to ophthalmopathy over 18 months of follow-up. Hyperthyroidism patients were newly diagnosed, with disease duration under 2 months, and aged 18 to 65 years. Patients with uncontrolled infections, other autoimmune diseases, pregnancy or lactation were excluded. Diagnoses were established on the basis of clinical symptoms, serum thyroxine and TRAb, thyroid ultrasound, and orbital computed tomography. PBMCs were separated from approximately 9.9 ml of fresh peripheral blood using Ficoll-Paque density gradient centrifugation. Total RNA was extracted with Trizol reagent, and quality was checked on an Agilent 2100 Bioanalyzer. The sample consisted of blood. The TCR was taken from a young woman with Graves' hyperthyroidism.

Read as DNA, the sequence is TGTGCCAGCACCCACCGGCGCACCCGGAATAATTCACCCCTCCACTTT. This is translated as CASTHRRTRNNSPLHF. The chain couples TRBV2 to TRBJ1-6; no D gene can be assigned with confidence. The junction shows trimming of 7 bases on V and 5 bases on J, plus 18 bases between the germline ends. The germline V gene supplies CDR1 SNHLY and CDR2 FYNNEI. The CDR3 numbers 16 residues from cysteine through phenylalanine. Only the CDR3 DNA is retained, 48 bases long and in frame from the first base.